Listed below are T cell receptor beta chains from one sample, sequenced in a study of blood T cell repertoires in COVID-19. TCRdb's table, derived via immunoSEQ multiplex PCR, lists solely in-frame clones and lacks some. The data show 300,000 to 400,000 clones, about 93% seen once. The sample was peripheral blood. Receptors originate from a young woman who had recovered from COVID-19. CDR3s include the opening cysteine and the closing phenylalanine or tryptophan. D genes are given only for firm matches. Size values are once, few and many counts, or a class for expanded clones, and some rows have none.

>TRBD2|TRBJ2-3|TRBV20-1|-
CSASPGTSGTNTQYF
TGCAGTGCTAGTCCAGGGACTAGCGGGACAAATACGCAGTATTTT
>TRBD1|TRBJ2-1|TRBV6-2/TRBV6-3|-
CASSPPGQGYNEQFF
TGTGCCAGCAGCCCACCCGGACAGGGATACAATGAGCAGTTCTTC
>TRBD1|TRBJ2-1|TRBV29-1|-
CSVLMSDRVSYNEQFF
TGCAGCGTCCTGATGTCGGACAGGGTTTCCTACAATGAGCAGTTCTTC
>-|TRBJ1-2|TRBV7-9|-
CASSLGPGDPRGYTF
TGTGCCAGCAGCTTAGGCCCAGGGGATCCGCGGGGGTACACCTTC
>TRBD1|TRBJ1-2|TRBV7-9|-
CASSLAVRGLGGYTF
TGTGCCAGCAGCTTAGCGGTCAGGGGGTTAGGTGGCTACACCTTC
>-|TRBJ1-5|TRBV30|few
CAWSGTTISRPQHF
TGTGCCTGGAGTGGGACAACAATCAGCCGGCCCCAGCATTTT
>-|TRBJ1-4|TRBV6-2/TRBV6-3|-
CASSWRFGEKLFF
TGTGCCAGCAGCTGGCGGTTCGGAGAAAAACTGTTTTTT
>-|TRBJ1-2|TRBV6-2/TRBV6-3|-
CASSSTDGYTF
TGTGCCAGCAGTTCTACAGATGGCTACACCTTC
>-|TRBJ1-4|TRBV7-9|-
CASSWGLTNEKLFF
TGTGCCAGCAGCTGGGGCCTAACTAATGAAAAACTGTTTTTT
>-|TRBJ2-1|TRBV7-2|-
CASSPQPGGEQFF
TGTGCCAGCAGCCCCCAACCCGGAGGGGAGCAGTTCTTC
>TRBD1|TRBJ1-2|TRBV14|-
CASSQDVGTGEHGYTF
TGTGCCAGCAGCCAAGACGTCGGGACAGGGGAACATGGCTACACCTTC
>-|TRBJ1-5|TRBV5-6|-
CASSLGGRRNQPQHF
TGTGCCAGCAGCCTGGGGGGGAGGCGCAATCAGCCCCAGCATTTT
>TRBD2|TRBJ2-1|TRBV19|-
CASSLLAGDEQFF
TGTGCCAGTAGTTTACTAGCGGGAGATGAGCAGTTCTTC
>-|TRBJ1-4|TRBV25-1|-
CASSDPGNEKLFF
TGTGCCAGCAGTGACCCCGGGAATGAAAAACTGTTTTTT
>-|TRBJ1-2|TRBV27|-
CASSSAGGGYTF
TGTGCCAGCAGTTCCGCCGGGGGGGGCTACACCTTC
>-|TRBJ1-6|TRBV11-2|few
CASSLRHRTESSYNSPLHF
TGTGCCAGCAGTTTACGGCATCGGACAGAGAGCTCCTATAATTCACCCCTCCACTTT
>-|TRBJ1-4|TRBV6-5|-
CASSYSYGTNEKLFF
TGTGCCAGCAGTTACTCCTACGGGACTAATGAAAAACTGTTTTTT
>-|TRBJ1-2|TRBV24-1|-
CATSDLQGRDYTF
TGTGCCACCAGTGATTTGCAGGGGCGAGACTACACCTTC
>-|TRBJ1-5|TRBV19|-
CASRDASNQPQHF
TGTGCCTCCAGGGATGCGAGCAATCAGCCCCAGCATTTT
>-|TRBJ1-5|TRBV6-6|-
CASSYSGRGTIQPQHF
TGTGCCAGCAGTTACTCAGGCAGAGGGACAATACAGCCCCAGCATTTT
>TRBD2|TRBJ2-1|TRBV5-1|-
CASSSLAGEAKFF
TGCGCCAGCAGCTCCCTAGCGGGAGAGGCTAAGTTCTTC
>-|TRBJ2-5|TRBV11-2|-
CASSRGHIQETQYF
TGTGCCAGCAGCCGAGGACATATCCAAGAGACCCAGTACTTC
>TRBD1|TRBJ1-5|TRBV6-2/TRBV6-3|once
CASSPTGRNQPQHF
TGTGCCAGCAGTCCGACAGGGAGAAATCAGCCCCAGCATTTT
>-|TRBJ2-5|TRBV7-2|-
CASSLGSIGETQYF
TGTGCCAGCAGCTTAGGGTCGATCGGAGAGACCCAGTACTTC
>-|TRBJ2-1|TRBV6-6|-
CASSYSRGNEQFF
TGTGCCAGCAGTTACTCGAGAGGCAATGAGCAGTTCTTC
>TRBD1|TRBJ2-3|TRBV19|-
CASSKTGALSTDTQYF
TGTGCCAGTAGCAAGACAGGGGCACTTAGCACAGATACGCAGTATTTT
>-|TRBJ1-2|TRBV10-3|once
CAIRGGGTNYGYTF
TGTGCCATCAGAGGGGGTGGAACTAACTATGGCTACACCTTC
>TRBD2|TRBJ2-5|TRBV7-2|-
CASSIRGTLIAGAGETQYF
TGTGCCAGCAGCATCAGGGGGACCTTAATAGCGGGAGCTGGTGAGACCCAGTACTTC
>-|TRBJ2-2|TRBV11-3|-
CASSLVLAPNTGELFF
TGTGCCAGCAGCTTAGTACTAGCACCGAACACCGGGGAGCTGTTTTTT
>TRBD1|TRBJ2-3|TRBV24-1|-
CATSDLGQGQDTQYF
TGTGCCACCAGTGATTTGGGACAGGGGCAAGATACGCAGTATTTT
>TRBD2|TRBJ2-2|TRBV9|-
CASSPSGSLVVTGELFF
TGTGCCAGCAGCCCTAGCGGGAGTTTGGTTGTAACCGGGGAGCTGTTTTTT
>-|TRBJ1-2|TRBV21-1|-
CASSKERNINYGYTF
TGTGCCAGCAGCAAAGAACGAAACATTAACTATGGCTACACCTTC
>TRBD1|TRBJ1-3|TRBV11-3|-
CASSFFTGGQGLENTIYF
TGTGCCAGCAGCTTCTTCACCGGGGGACAGGGACTGGAAAACACCATATATTTT
>TRBD1|TRBJ1-5|TRBV18|few
CASSPGQGGQPQHF
TGTGCCAGCTCACCAGGACAGGGAGGGCAGCCCCAGCATTTT
>-|TRBJ1-1|TRBV5-4|-
CASSAPQGENTEAFF
TGTGCCAGCAGCGCCCCCCAGGGTGAGAACACTGAAGCTTTCTTT
>-|TRBJ1-2|TRBV19|-
CASSIGGERGGYTF
TGTGCCAGTAGTATAGGGGGAGAAAGAGGTGGCTACACCTTC
>-|TRBJ1-5|TRBV12-3/TRBV12-4|-
CASSLQRQPQHF
TGTGCCAGCAGTTTACAGCGCCAGCCCCAGCATTTT
>TRBD2|TRBJ2-3|TRBV30|-
CAWTSGRTDTQYF
TGTGCCTGGACTAGCGGGAGAACAGATACGCAGTATTTT
>-|TRBJ2-1|TRBV7-2|-
CASSSSSLYNEQFF
TGTGCCAGCAGCTCCTCCAGTCTTTACAATGAGCAGTTCTTC
>TRBD2|TRBJ2-4|TRBV27|-
CASSQTTSGIGIQYF
TGTGCCAGCAGCCAGACTACTAGCGGGATAGGCATTCAGTACTTC
>TRBD2|TRBJ2-5|TRBV5-4|-
CASSFVAGPKETQYF
TGTGCCAGCAGCTTCGTAGCGGGACCGAAGGAGACCCAGTACTTC
>TRBD1|TRBJ2-1|TRBV5-8|-
CASSSGTGWGLPSYNEQFF
TGTGCCAGCAGCTCCGGGACAGGGTGGGGACTACCATCCTACAATGAGCAGTTCTTC
>TRBD1|TRBJ1-1|TRBV29-1|-
CSVDRGQGNTEAFF
TGCAGCGTTGACCGGGGACAGGGGAACACTGAAGCTTTCTTT